The present entry profiles one T cell receptor (beta chain) with its context. This CDR3 has 14 amino acids. Trimming stripped 4 bases from V and 0 bases from J, with 10 bases between. The germline gives CDR1 MDHEN, CDR2 SYDVKM. TCRdb independently ran MiXCR on the RT-PCR reads; one entry per CDR3 protein. The sample yields hundreds of thousands of distinct CDR3 sequences, more than 13% seen once. The source is a female donor in good health, serving as a healthy control. The material sequenced was memory CD4+ T cells from blood. The chain has TRBV28 and TRBJ2-7; D remains ambiguous. CDR3 loop: CASSYALGSYEQYF. CDR3 nucleotide sequence: TGTGCCAGCAGTTATGCCCTCGGCTCCTACGAGCAGTACTTC.